Reported below is one TCR beta chain. Its specificity is not known. TCRdb's copy holds only in-frame clones and misses some; the assay was immunoSEQ multiplex PCR. Among 10,000 to 15,000 clones listed, 80% to 95% were seen once. This sample stems from a study of OX40 agonist ivuxolimab in advanced cancers. Regarding the study as a whole: Average numbers of expanded clones were greater in CD8+ T cells than in CD4+. At 0.1 to 3.0 mg/kg, CD4+ and CD8+ blood T cells expanded clonally by week 6.

Trimming cost V 1 base and J 0 bases, with 10 bases left between them. The germline CDR1 and CDR2 sequences are GTSNPN and SVGIG (reference sequence). The CDR3 contains 15 residues. The chain couples TRBV30 to TRBJ1-5; D might be TRBD1 (5 bases). The TCR originated in an adult with an advanced solid tumor such as melanoma, head and neck, liver or kidney cancer. The source was CD4+ or CD8+ T cells sorted from blood, collected in a trial of the OX40 agonist ivuxolimab. CDR3: CAWSAGRGSNQPQHF. CDR3 in DNA: TGTGCCTGGAGTGCCGGGAGGGGTAGCAATCAGCCCCAGCATTTT.